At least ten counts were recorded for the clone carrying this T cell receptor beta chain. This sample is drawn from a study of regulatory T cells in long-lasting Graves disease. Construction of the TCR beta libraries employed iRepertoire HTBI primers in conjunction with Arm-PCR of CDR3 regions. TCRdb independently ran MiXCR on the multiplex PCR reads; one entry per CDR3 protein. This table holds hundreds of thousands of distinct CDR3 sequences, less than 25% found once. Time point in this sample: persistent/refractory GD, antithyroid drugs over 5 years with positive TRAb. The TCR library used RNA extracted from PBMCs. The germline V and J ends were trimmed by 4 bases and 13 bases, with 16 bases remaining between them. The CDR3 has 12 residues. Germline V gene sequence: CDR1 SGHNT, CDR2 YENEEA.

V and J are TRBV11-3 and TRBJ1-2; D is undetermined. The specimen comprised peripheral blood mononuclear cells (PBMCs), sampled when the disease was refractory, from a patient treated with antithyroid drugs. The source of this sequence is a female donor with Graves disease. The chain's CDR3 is CASSSDHSALTF. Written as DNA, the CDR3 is TGTGCCAGCAGCTCGGACCACAGCGCGCTCACCTTC. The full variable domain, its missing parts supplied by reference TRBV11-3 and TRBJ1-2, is EAGVVQSPRYKIIEKKQPVAFWCNPISGHNTLYWYLQNLGQGPELLIRYENEEAVDDSQLPKDRFSAERLKGVDSTLKIQPAELGDSAVYLCASSSDHSALTFGSGTRLTVV.